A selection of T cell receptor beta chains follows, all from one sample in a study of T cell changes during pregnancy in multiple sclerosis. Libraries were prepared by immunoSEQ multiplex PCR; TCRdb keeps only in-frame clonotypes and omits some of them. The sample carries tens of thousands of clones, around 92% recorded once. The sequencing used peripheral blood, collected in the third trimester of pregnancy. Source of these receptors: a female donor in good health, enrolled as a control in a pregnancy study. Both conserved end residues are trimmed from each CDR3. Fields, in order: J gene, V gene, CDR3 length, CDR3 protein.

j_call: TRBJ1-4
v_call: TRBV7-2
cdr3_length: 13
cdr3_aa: ASSSGTGLNEKLF

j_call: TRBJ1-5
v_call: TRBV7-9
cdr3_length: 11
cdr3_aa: ASSDEGSQPQH

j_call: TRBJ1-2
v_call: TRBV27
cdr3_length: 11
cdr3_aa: ASSLIQGDGYT

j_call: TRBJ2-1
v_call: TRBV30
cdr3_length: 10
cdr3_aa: AWSLGTSGRF

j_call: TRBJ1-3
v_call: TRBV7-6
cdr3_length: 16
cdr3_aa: ASSPGHIGPLSGNTIY

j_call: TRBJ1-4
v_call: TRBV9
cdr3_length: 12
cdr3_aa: ASSVEWRGEKLF

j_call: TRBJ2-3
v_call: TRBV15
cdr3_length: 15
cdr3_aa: ATSRDGGGASTDTQY

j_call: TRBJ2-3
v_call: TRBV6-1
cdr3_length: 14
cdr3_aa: ASSESLAGGTDTQY

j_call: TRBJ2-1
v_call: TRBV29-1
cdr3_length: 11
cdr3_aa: SVASGGPDEQF

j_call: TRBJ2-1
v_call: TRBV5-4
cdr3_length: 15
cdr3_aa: ASSPPGSGRRLNEQF

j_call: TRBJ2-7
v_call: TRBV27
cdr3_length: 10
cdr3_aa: ASSFSGKKQY

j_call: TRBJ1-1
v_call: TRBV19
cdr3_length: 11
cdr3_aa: ASSTNMNTEAF

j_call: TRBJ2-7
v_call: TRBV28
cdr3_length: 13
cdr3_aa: ASIPSLGRNYEQY

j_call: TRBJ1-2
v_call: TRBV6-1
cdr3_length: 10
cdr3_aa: ASSGHLYGYT

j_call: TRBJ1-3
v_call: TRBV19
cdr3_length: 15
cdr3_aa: ASSLGDILFSGNTIY

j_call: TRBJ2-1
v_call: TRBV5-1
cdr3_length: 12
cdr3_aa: ASTRGRALDEQF

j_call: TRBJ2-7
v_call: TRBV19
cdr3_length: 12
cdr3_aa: ASSIDTNSYEQY

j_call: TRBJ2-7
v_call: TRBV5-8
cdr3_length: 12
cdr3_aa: ASRATGASYEQY

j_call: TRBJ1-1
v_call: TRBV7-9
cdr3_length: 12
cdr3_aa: ASRDDRVNTEAF

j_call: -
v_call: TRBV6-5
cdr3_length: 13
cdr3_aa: ASSYSAVGPYEQY

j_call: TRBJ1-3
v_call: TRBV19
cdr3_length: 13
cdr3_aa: ASSIKQNSGNTIY

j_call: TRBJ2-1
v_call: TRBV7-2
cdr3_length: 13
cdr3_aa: ASSRGLAANNEQF

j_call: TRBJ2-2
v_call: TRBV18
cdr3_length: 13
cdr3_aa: ASSPASGVTGELF

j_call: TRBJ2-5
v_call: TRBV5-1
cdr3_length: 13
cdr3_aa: ASSPGNRTWETQY

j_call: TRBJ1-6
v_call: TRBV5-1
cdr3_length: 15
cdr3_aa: ASSLAGTGFGVSPLH

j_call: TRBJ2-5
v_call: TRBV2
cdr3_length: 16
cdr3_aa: ASRRIGTRVLSQETQY

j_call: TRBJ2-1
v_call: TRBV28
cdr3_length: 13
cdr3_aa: ASSLYGVAYNEQF

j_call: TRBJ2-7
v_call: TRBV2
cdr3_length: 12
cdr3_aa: ASRGTSGSYEQY

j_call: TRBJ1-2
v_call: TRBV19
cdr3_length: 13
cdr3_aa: ASSLRTSQDYGYT

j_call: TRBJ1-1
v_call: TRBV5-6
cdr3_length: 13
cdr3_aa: ASSPGTGWNTEAF

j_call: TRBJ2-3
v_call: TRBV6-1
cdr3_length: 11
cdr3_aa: ASSEEAEFTQY

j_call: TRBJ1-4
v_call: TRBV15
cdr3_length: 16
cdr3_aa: ATSRSVTHGQSNEKLF

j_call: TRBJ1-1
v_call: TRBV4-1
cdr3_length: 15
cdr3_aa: ASTGDSYFSGNTEAF

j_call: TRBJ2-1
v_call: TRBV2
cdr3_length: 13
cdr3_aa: ASSPLRTSENEQF

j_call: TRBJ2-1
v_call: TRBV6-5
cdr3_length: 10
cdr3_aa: ASSSRGFEQF

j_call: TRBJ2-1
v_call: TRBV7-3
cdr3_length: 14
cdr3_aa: ASSLTAGSSYNEQF

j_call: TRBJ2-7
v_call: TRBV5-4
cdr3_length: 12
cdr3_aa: ASSQTGESYEQY

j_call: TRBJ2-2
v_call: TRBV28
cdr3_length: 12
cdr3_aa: ASSPQGVSGELF

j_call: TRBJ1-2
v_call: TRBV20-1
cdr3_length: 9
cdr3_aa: SAREGGGYT

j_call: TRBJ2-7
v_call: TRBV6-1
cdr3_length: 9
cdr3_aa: ASSPSYEQY

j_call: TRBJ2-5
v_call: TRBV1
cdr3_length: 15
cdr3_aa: TSSQDSSGGPGETQY

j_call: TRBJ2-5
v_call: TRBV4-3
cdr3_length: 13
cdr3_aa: ASTRSGERGETQY

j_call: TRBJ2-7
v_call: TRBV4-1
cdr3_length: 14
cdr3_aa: ASSHPGGGHSYEQY

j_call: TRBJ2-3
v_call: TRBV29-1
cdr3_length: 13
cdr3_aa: SVGSREASTDTQY